Detailed here is one T cell receptor beta chain. The record originates from a study of metastatic and nonmetastatic thyroid tumors. TCRdb re-called the PCR reads with MiXCR. Of about 40,000 clones in the sample, about a sixth were seen once. The V gene lost 2 bases and the J gene lost 6 bases, with 12 bases spanning the gap. The CDR3 extends over 14 amino acids. Germline loops: CDR1 SGHVS, CDR2 FQNEAQ. No treatment of any kind had been given to any patient before thyroid surgery. The sample consisted of blood. The source is a female donor with papillary thyroid cancer or a benign thyroid nodule (not recorded which). Some clones in this sample may be carry-over from other donors' samples. The J gene is TRBJ2-3, the V gene TRBV7-8; the D is unclear. The CDR3 region is CASSLLKKPDTQYF. As DNA, the CDR3 is TGTGCCAGCAGCTTACTCAAGAAGCCGGATACGCAGTATTTT.